This note documents a single TCR beta chain sequence. Its matching antigen is unknown. This CDR3 is 15 amino acids long. Trimming took off 2 bases at V and 0 bases at J, with 10 bases between the two ends. Per germline, CDR1 KGHSH and CDR2 LQKENI. The method was immunoSEQ multiplex PCR; TCRdb's version includes in-frame clones alone and lacks a portion of them. In the table there are roughly 2.4 million clones, approximately 96% of which are singletons. The data were taken from a study of shared clonotypes between healthy human individuals. Points from the study as a whole: Estimated richness values were generally larger in naive subsets than in memory subsets.

Each donor was a Caucasian adult residing in Nashville, Tennessee. The genes are TRBV18 and TRBJ1-2; D not resolved. The sequencing input was naive CD4+ T cells sorted from blood. Subset indicated: CD45RA+ positively selected. This sequence originates from a man aged 18 to 35 in good health. CDR3 sequence reads: CASSPFEGTNYGYTF. The CDR3 nucleotides read TGTGCCAGCTCACCATTCGAAGGGACTAACTATGGCTACACCTTC.